These 16 T cell receptor beta chains were all obtained from the same sample, sequenced in a study of glioma-infiltrating T cells. Amplification of TCR alpha and beta CDR3 regions from RNA used iRepertoire nested multiplex PCR. TCRdb processed the multiplex PCR reads anew with MiXCR; each CDR3 protein has one entry. The sample carries some 150,000 distinct CDR3 sequences, 39% recorded once. The sequencing input was glioma tissue, nonneoplastic brain tissue, or PBMCs (not recorded which). Receptors were obtained from a human donor with low-grade glioma or glioblastoma, undergoing nonglioma brain surgery, or in good health (not recorded which).

V is TRBV2 and J is TRBJ1-2; possible D gene TRBD1, 6 bases. The CDR3 covers 14 residues. The V gene lost 2 bases and the J gene lost 3 bases, with 10 bases spanning the gap. From germline, CDR1 is SNHLY and CDR2 FYNNEI. CDR3 amino acids: CASSERRQDYGYTF. As DNA, the CDR3 is TGTGCCAGCAGTGAACGCCGACAGGACTATGGCTACACCTTC.

The genes are TRBV6-1 and TRBJ2-1; either TRBD1 or TRBD2 may supply D (5 bases each). Deletions cut 4 bases from V and 0 bases from J, with 13 bases between. CDR3 size: 16 residues. Germline assignment: CDR1 MNHNS and CDR2 SASEGT. CDR3 residues: CASSALGESSYNEQFF. DNA for the CDR3: TGTGCCAGCAGTGCCCTGGGGGAGAGCTCCTACAATGAGCAGTTCTTC.

The rearrangement joins TRBV27 to TRBJ2-1, with 11 nucleotides matching TRBD2. Trimming at V came to 4 bases and at J to 3 bases, leaving 8 bases not matched to a gene. CDR1 is MNHEY and CDR2 is SMNVEV in the germline V gene (reference sequence). There are 17 residues in the CDR3. The CDR3 loop is CASSSLLAGAYYNEQFF. CDR3 DNA sequence: TGTGCCAGCAGTTCGTTACTAGCGGGAGCCTACTACAATGAGCAGTTCTTC.

This chain joins TRBV18 and TRBJ2-1, with D perhaps TRBD1 (5 bases). The CDR3 covers 14 residues. Trimming left V 0 bases short and J 6 bases short, with 9 bases between. From germline, CDR1 is KGHSH and CDR2 LQKENI. The CDR3 spells CASSPPPGFNEQFF. CDR3 bases: TGTGCCAGCTCACCACCTCCAGGGTTCAATGAGCAGTTCTTC.

In this sample, this clonotype turned up a few times. A much larger clone differs by one base, so this may be a read error. The conserved closing phenylalanine or tryptophan is absent in this CDR3, likely reflecting a read error. The CDR3 region has the DNA TGTGCCAGCAGTCCTGTAGGACAGGGGGACACTGAAGCTTTCCTT. It encodes CASSPVGQGDTEAFL. The gene calls are TRBV3-1 and TRBJ1-1; TRBD1 aligns across 10 bases. CDR1 LGHDT and CDR2 YNNKEL come from the germline V gene (reference sequence). The J segment lost 3 bases and the V segment lost 6 bases, leaving 7 bases of the junction unmatched. The CDR3 runs 15 residues.

V and J are TRBV28 and TRBJ1-2; D call uncertain. Trimming pared 3 bases from V and 3 bases from J, leaving 11 bases between. The CDR3 spans 14 residues. From germline, CDR1 is MDHEN and CDR2 SYDVKM. The CDR3 region is CASSFGSLYYGYTF. CDR3 in DNA: TGTGCCAGCAGTTTCGGCAGCCTATACTATGGCTACACCTTC.

V is TRBV18 and J is TRBJ1-1; 9 nucleotides align to TRBD1. Looked up from germline, CDR1 is KGHSH and CDR2 is LQKENI. The CDR3 totals 14 residues. The V and J ends lost 5 bases and 7 bases, in that order; junction bases with no gene match: 8. The CDR3 is CASSSTGGEDEAFF. The CDR3 coding sequence is TGTGCCAGCTCATCGACAGGGGGGGAGGATGAAGCTTTCTTT. Together with reference TRBV18 and TRBJ1-1, the CDR3 gives the full variable domain: NAGVMQNPRHLVRRRGQEARLRCSPMKGHSHVYWYRQLPEEGLKFMVYLQKENIIDESGMPKERFSAEFPKEGPSILRIQQVVRGDSAAYFCASSSTGGEDEAFFGQGTRLTVV.

The V call is TRBV6-5, the J call TRBJ2-7; D is possibly TRBD2 (6 bases). Trimming stripped 0 bases from V and 4 bases from J, with 13 bases between. Germline lookup yields CDR1 MNHEY and CDR2 SVGAGI. This CDR3 is built from 15 residues. The CDR3 here is CASSYSKREFYEQYF. The DNA for the CDR3 is TGTGCCAGCAGTTACTCGAAACGGGAGTTTTACGAGCAGTACTTC.

A note on this clonotype: Sequence at one end of the junction differs from germline and may be a read error. CDR3 protein: CAISGGEGGTDTQYF. CDR3 DNA sequence: TGTGCCATCAGTGGGGGGGAGGGGGGCACAGATACGCAGTATTTT. The J gene is TRBJ2-3, the V gene TRBV6-2 or TRBV6-3, with a weak D call TRBD2 (7 bases). The CDR3 runs 15 residues. Germline CDR1 and CDR2: MNHEY and SVGEGT.

The rearrangement uses TRBV10-3 and TRBJ1-6, with D unclear. Looked up from germline, CDR1 is ENHRY and CDR2 is SYGVKD. CDR3 length equals 17 residues. Trimming left V 1 base short and J 0 bases short, with 10 bases between. DNA of the CDR3: TGTGCCATCAGTGAGTTCTCAGGTGGCTCCTATAATTCACCCCTCCACTTT. Translating it yields CAISEFSGGSYNSPLHF.

As regards this clonotype: A much larger clone is a single base away; this may be a read error. The chain combines TRBV6-2 or TRBV6-3 with TRBJ1-2, with D perhaps matching TRBD1 (5 bases). This CDR3 comprises 13 residues. Germline loops: CDR1 MNHEY, CDR2 SVGEGT. Trimming pared 5 bases from V and 5 bases from J, leaving 12 bases between. This CDR3 is CASSRTMKYGYTF. CDR3 nucleotides: TGTGCCAGCAGTCGGACAATGAAATATGGCTACACCTTC.

V usage is TRBV9 and J usage is TRBJ1-1, with D possibly matching TRBD1 (5 bases). The CDR3 is 16 amino acids. Trimming took off 3 bases at V and 3 bases at J, with 18 bases between the two ends. CDR1 is SGDLS, CDR2 YYNGEE, per germline. The CDR3 spells CASSEGYGQVDTEAFF. In DNA, the CDR3 is TGTGCCAGCAGCGAGGGCTACGGACAAGTGGACACTGAAGCTTTCTTT.

The chain employs TRBV11-1 and TRBJ2-3; TRBD2 might be the D (6 bases). In germline, CDR1 is SGHAT, CDR2 FQDESV (reference sequence). The length of the CDR3 is 15 residues. V lost 2 bases to trimming and J lost 6 bases, with 15 bases between them. The CDR3 sequence is CASSLFGGTSDTQYF. CDR3 DNA sequence: TGTGCCAGCAGCTTATTCGGCGGGACTTCGGATACGCAGTATTTT.

In DNA form, the CDR3 reads TGTGCCAGCAGCTTGTTAAGACTAGCGGGCCGGAGCAATGAGCAGTTCTTC. The encoded protein is CASSLLRLAGRSNEQFF. This chain connects TRBV7-2 to TRBJ2-1; 10 bases match TRBD2. Germline V lookup: CDR1 SGHTA, CDR2 FQGNSA. V was pared by 3 bases and J by 6 bases, with 11 bases of the junction left unmatched. This CDR3 has 17 amino acids. Complete variable domain (other parts from reference TRBV7-2 and TRBJ2-1): GAGVSQSPSNKVTEKGKDVELRCDPISGHTALYWYRQSLGQGLEFLIYFQGNSAPDKSGLPSDRFSAERTGGSVSTLTIQRTQQEDSAVYLCASSLLRLAGRSNEQFFGPGTRLTVL.

This clonotype was found a few times. The chain combines TRBV6-1 with TRBJ1-5; unclear D gene. The germline CDR1 and CDR2 sequences are MNHNS and SASEGT. The V end was cut by 2 bases, the J end by 1 base, with 3 bases between. The CDR3 sequence is 13 residues long. The CDR3 DNA follows: TGTGCCAGCAGTGAATGGAGCAATCAGCCCCAGCATTTT. It translates to CASSEWSNQPQHF.

This clonotype was counted once. The chain links TRBV2 to TRBJ1-5, with a weak D call TRBD1 (5 bases). Germline CDR1 reads SNHLY; CDR2 reads FYNNEI. This CDR3 region has 15 residues. The germline V and J ends were trimmed by 3 bases and 5 bases, with 14 bases remaining between them. CDR3 sequence: CASSDSRRGDQPQHF. DNA of the CDR3: TGTGCCAGCAGTGACTCAAGGAGGGGAGATCAGCCCCAGCATTTT.